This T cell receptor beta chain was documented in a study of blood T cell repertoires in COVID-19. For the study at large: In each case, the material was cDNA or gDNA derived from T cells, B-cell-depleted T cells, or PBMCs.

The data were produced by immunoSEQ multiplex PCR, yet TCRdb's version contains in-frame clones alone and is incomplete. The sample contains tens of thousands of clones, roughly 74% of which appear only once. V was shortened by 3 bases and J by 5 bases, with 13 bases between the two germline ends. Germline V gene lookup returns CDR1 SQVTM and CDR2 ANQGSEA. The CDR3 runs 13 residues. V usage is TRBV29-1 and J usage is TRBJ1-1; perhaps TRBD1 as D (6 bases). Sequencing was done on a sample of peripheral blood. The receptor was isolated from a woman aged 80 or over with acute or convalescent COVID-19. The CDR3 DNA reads TGCAGCGTTGACGTCGAGGGGGGGACTGAAGCTTTCTTT. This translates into CSVDVEGGTEAFF.